The 28 T cell receptor beta chains below all came from one sample that was sequenced in a study of T-cell reconstitution after alpha-beta-depleted transplantation in children. As it was prepared, the TCRbeta library received unique molecular identifiers. TCRdb reanalysed the PCR reads using MiXCR and keeps one entry per CDR3 protein. The sample has about a million distinct CDR3 sequences, under 30% seen once. The source material was PBMCs, mostly from graft donor cells, sampled 360 days after TCRalphabeta/CD19-depleted stem cell transplant. These receptor sequences come from a boy under two years old who had a stem cell transplant for SCID, so the T cells may come from the graft donor.

This chain uses TRBV7-3 with TRBJ2-7; no definite D call. V lost 0 bases and J 5 bases, leaving 8 bases between the germline ends. The CDR3 loop spans 13 amino acids. Germline V CDR1 and CDR2: SGHTA, FQGTGA. The CDR3 DNA sequence: TGTGCCAGCAGCTTAACTCATGCCCACGAGCAGTACTTC. It specifies CASSLTHAHEQYF.

This clonotype has more than one count but fewer than ten. V and J are TRBV12-5 and TRBJ2-3; D is unclear. The CDR3 runs to 15 residues. Germline V gives CDR1 LGHNT, CDR2 FRNRAP. V shed 0 bases and J shed 4 bases, with 11 bases lying between them. CDR3 region: CASGLVPAAPDTQYF. The CDR3 DNA is TGTGCTAGTGGTTTGGTACCTGCAGCGCCAGATACGCAGTATTTT.

The V call is TRBV2, the J call TRBJ2-2, with 9 bases identical to TRBD1. The CDR3 contains 18 residues. Germline V gene data show CDR1 as SNHLY and CDR2 as FYNNEI. V gave up 6 bases and J gave up 2 bases; unmatched junction bases: 13. The CDR3 loop reads CASSVPGTGNGNTGELFF. The DNA of the CDR3 is TGTGCCAGCAGCGTGCCCGGGACAGGGAATGGAAACACCGGGGAGCTGTTTTTT.

The rearrangement joins TRBV5-1 to TRBJ1-1; 10 nucleotides agree with TRBD1. The CDR3 contains 17 residues. Germline trimming cut 4 bases from V and 5 bases from J; bases unmatched to any gene: 14. Germline assignment: CDR1 SGHRS and CDR2 YFSETQ. As DNA, the CDR3 is TGCGCCAGCAGCAGAGGGACAGGGGAAGGGGTAAGGACTGAAGCTTTCTTT. This translates into CASSRGTGEGVRTEAFF.

Ten or more counts support this clonotype. The CDR3 is CASSLRIAGGRTDTQYF. The CDR3 nucleotides are TGTGCCAGCAGTTTAAGAATAGCGGGGGGCCGCACAGATACGCAGTATTTT. The rearrangement uses TRBV12-3 or TRBV12-4 and TRBJ2-3, with 10 nucleotides matching TRBD2. V trimming: 2 bases; J trimming: 1 base; junction bases outside the gene matches: 6. The CDR3 totals 17 residues.

The chain employs TRBV20-1 and TRBJ1-5; D is unclear. Trimming removed 4 bases from V and 1 base from J, with 5 bases in between. Germline V gene sequence: CDR1 DFQATT, CDR2 SNEGSKA (reference sequence). This CDR3 is 12 amino acids long. CDR3 DNA: TGCAGTGCTACCAAGAGCAATCAGCCCCAGCATTTT. As protein: CSATKSNQPQHF.

The DNA of the CDR3 is TGTGCCAGCAGTTTCGTCCGGGGGGGCGCGGATGAGCAGTTCTTC. Its protein is CASSFVRGGADEQFF. The genes are TRBV12-3 or TRBV12-4 and TRBJ2-1; 8 positions match TRBD2. The V and J ends lost 3 bases and 8 bases, in that order; junction bases with no gene match: 9. The CDR3 contains 15 residues.

This chain uses TRBV12-5 with TRBJ2-3, with D tentatively TRBD1 or TRBD2 (5 bases each). In germline, CDR1 is LGHNT, CDR2 FRNRAP. The CDR3 has 14 amino acids. Deletions cut 7 bases from V and 5 bases from J, with 16 bases between. CDR3 DNA: TGTGCTAGTGCCCCGGGGCAGGGAAGAGATACGCAGTATTTT. Translated, it gives CASAPGQGRDTQYF.

This clonotype showed up just a few times. The chain uses TRBV28 and TRBJ2-3, with 12 bases lining up with TRBD2. This CDR3 region has 16 residues. V lost 5 bases and J lost 1; bases outside the gene matches: 4. Germline CDR1 and CDR2: MDHEN and SYDVKM. In DNA form, the CDR3 reads TGTGCCAGCAGTCTCTGGACTAGCGGGGGCACAGATACGCAGTATTTT. Encoded protein: CASSLWTSGGTDTQYF.

The rearrangement uses TRBV27 and TRBJ1-1, with TRBD1 identical over 8 bases. V lost 0 bases, J lost 5 bases, and 5 bases stayed unmatched. This CDR3 region has 15 residues. The germline gives CDR1 MNHEY, CDR2 SMNVEV (reference sequence). The CDR3 sequence is CASSLSVRGRTEAFF. The DNA for the CDR3 is TGTGCCAGCAGTTTATCCGTCAGGGGGCGAACTGAAGCTTTCTTT.

This clonotype was observed a handful of times. The chain joins TRBV5-6 to TRBJ1-2; no firm D call. Germline V CDR1 and CDR2: SGHDT, YYEEEE. V lost 1 base, J lost 8 bases, and 12 bases lay in between. The CDR3 is made up of 13 amino acids. DNA of the CDR3: TGTGCCAGCAGCTTGAGAGGACCGAGGGGCTACACCTTC. Amino acid sequence: CASSLRGPRGYTF.

The chain has TRBV10-3 and TRBJ2-5; tentative D call: TRBD2 (5 bases). V lost 7 bases and J lost 5, with 8 bases in between. Germline V lookup: CDR1 ENHRY, CDR2 SYGVKD. This CDR3 comprises 11 residues. The CDR3, as DNA: TGTGCCATCAAGAGGGCGGAGACCCAGTACTTC. Translation: CAIKRAETQYF.

The rearrangement joins TRBV4-1 to TRBJ2-3; D remains ambiguous. Germline lookup yields CDR1 MGHRA and CDR2 YSYEKL. The CDR3 is 13 amino acids. Trimming shortened V by 0 bases and J by 6 bases, and 7 bases separated the two germline ends. The CDR3 protein is CASSQDPRDTQYF. The CDR3 region has the DNA TGCGCCAGCAGCCAAGATCCCAGGGATACGCAGTATTTT.

This chain joins TRBV20-1 and TRBJ2-1; D is ambiguous. The CDR3 is 15 amino acids. The V gene's germline CDR1 is DFQATT and CDR2 SNEGSKA (reference sequence). V was cut by 1 base and J by 2 bases, with 12 bases left in between. CDR3 protein: CSARVTAKTYNEQFF. CDR3 bases: TGCAGTGCTAGAGTTACAGCTAAAACCTACAATGAGCAGTTCTTC.

This clonotype appeared many times. V and J are TRBV27 and TRBJ1-5; D unclear. Germline values: CDR1 MNHEY, CDR2 SMNVEV (reference sequence). This CDR3 has 14 amino acids. The V end lost 2 bases, the J end lost 6 bases, and 11 bases lay between the germline ends. The CDR3 sequence: CASSLGQLGQPQHF. The CDR3 DNA sequence: TGTGCCAGCAGTTTAGGGCAGCTGGGTCAGCCCCAGCATTTT.

This clonotype was observed many times. The chain links TRBV3-1 to TRBJ2-3; 8 bases align to TRBD2. The V and J ends lost 1 base and 7 bases, in that order; junction bases with no gene match: 7. Germline V gene sequence: CDR1 LGHDT, CDR2 YNNKEL (reference sequence). The CDR3 totals 15 residues. The CDR3 DNA reads TGTGCCAGCAGCCAAGGAGCGGGGGTAAAAAATACGCAGTATTTT. Its translation is CASSQGAGVKNTQYF.

This sequence joins TRBV6-5 and TRBJ1-1; D is ambiguous. V lost 2 bases and J lost 3, with 13 bases in between. Germline lookup yields CDR1 MNHEY and CDR2 SVGAGI. The CDR3 totals 15 residues. The CDR3 here is CASSYGRTVDTEAFF. In DNA form, the CDR3 reads TGTGCCAGCAGTTACGGTCGCACCGTGGACACTGAAGCTTTCTTT.

The chain combines TRBV11-2 with TRBJ2-1; 11 nucleotides agree with TRBD2. V was clipped by 4 bases and J by 1 base; unmatched bases: 6. The CDR3 extends over 17 amino acids. The V gene's germline CDR1 is SGHAT and CDR2 FQNNGV. CDR3 coding DNA: TGTGCCAGCAGCTCTACTAGCGGGGGCAGTTCCTACAATGAGCAGTTCTTC. Its translation: CASSSTSGGSSYNEQFF. The complete variable domain, with remaining parts taken from reference TRBV11-2 and TRBJ2-1, reads EAGVAQSPRYKIIEKRQSVAFWCNPISGHATLYWYQQILGQGPKLLIQFQNNGVVDDSQLPKDRFSAERLKGVDSTLKIQPAKLEDSAVYLCASSSTSGGSSYNEQFFGPGTRLTVL.

The CDR3 DNA reads TGCAGTGCTACCCCGGACAGACACAATGAGCAGTTCTTC. The encoded protein is CSATPDRHNEQFF. The chain carries TRBV20-1 and TRBJ2-1, with D possibly being TRBD1 (6 bases). V lost 4 bases, J lost 5 bases, and 12 bases lay in between. The germline V gene encodes CDR1 DFQATT and CDR2 SNEGSKA (reference sequence). The CDR3 extends over 13 amino acids.

The CDR3 nucleotides read TGTGCCAGCAGTTTAGGTCGCCAGGGGTACGAGCAGTACTTC. This sequence encodes CASSLGRQGYEQYF. V is TRBV12-3 or TRBV12-4 and J is TRBJ2-7, with D possibly matching TRBD1 (6 bases). The V end lost 1 base, the J end lost 4 bases, and 11 bases lay between the germline ends. The CDR3 has 14 amino acids.

The chain combines TRBV4-2 with TRBJ1-4; the D is unclear. This CDR3 is 16 amino acids long. Germline loops: CDR1 LGHNA, CDR2 YNFKEQ. V was trimmed by 5 bases and J by 4 bases, leaving 17 bases between them. CDR3 in amino acids: CASSSPAAGGNEKLFF. The CDR3 DNA sequence: TGTGCCAGCAGCTCCCCGGCCGCGGGCGGTAATGAAAAACTGTTTTTT.

This clonotype has just a few counts. J is TRBJ2-7 and V is TRBV29-1, with D unresolved. Germline V gene data show CDR1 as SQVTM and CDR2 as ANQGSEA. Trimming took 5 bases from V and 5 from J, leaving 10 bases between them. The CDR3 spans 11 residues. CDR3 loop: CSVLLGNEQYF. As DNA, the CDR3 is TGCAGCGTTCTACTTGGGAACGAGCAGTACTTC.

The chain employs TRBV7-2 and TRBJ2-3; D is perhaps TRBD2 (7 bases). In germline, CDR1 is SGHTA, CDR2 FQGNSA. Trimming left V 7 bases short and J 0 bases short, with 17 bases between. The CDR3 has 16 amino acids. CDR3 protein: CASTQWRGPSTDTQYF. For the CDR3, the DNA is TGTGCCAGCACCCAGTGGCGGGGGCCTAGCACAGATACGCAGTATTTT.

This chain connects TRBV19 to TRBJ2-7; D unclear. CDR1 and CDR2 (germline): LNHDA, SQIVND (reference sequence). CDR3 length: 13 residues. Trimming stripped 3 bases from V and 5 bases from J, with 11 bases between. CDR3 in amino acids: CASSINREDEQYF. CDR3 sequence (DNA): TGTGCCAGTAGTATTAATCGCGAGGACGAGCAGTACTTC.

V and J are TRBV5-5 and TRBJ2-3; TRBD2 aligns across 9 bases. The junction had 7 bases not matched to a gene; V was cut back by 2 bases and J by 0 bases. Germline V gives CDR1 SGHKS, CDR2 YYEKEE (reference sequence). The CDR3 is 17 residues long. The CDR3 DNA reads as TGTGCCAGCAGCTTTAGGGGACTAGCAGAAAGCACAGATACGCAGTATTTT. This codes for CASSFRGLAESTDTQYF.

This clonotype was counted a few times. The V and J genes are TRBV12-3 or TRBV12-4 and TRBJ2-1; the D gene is possibly TRBD2 (7 bases). This CDR3 region has 15 residues. V was clipped by 6 bases and J by 6 bases, with 18 bases between them. The CDR3 nucleotides are TGTGCCAGCAGCTGGGGGGGGGCGGGTCTCAATGAGCAGTTCTTC. The encoded protein is CASSWGGAGLNEQFF.

The rearrangement uses TRBV7-2 and TRBJ2-3; D is possibly TRBD1 (5 bases). The germline CDR1 and CDR2 sequences are SGHTA and FQGNSA. The CDR3 has 13 residues. V lost 0 bases, J lost 8 bases, and 9 bases lay in between. CDR3 nucleotide sequence: TGTGCCAGCAGCTTAGCTCTGGACACTACGCAGTATTTT. Amino acids: CASSLALDTTQYF.

The V and J genes are TRBV2 and TRBJ2-5, with no clear D. Germline lookup yields CDR1 SNHLY and CDR2 FYNNEI. V shed 4 bases and J shed 5 bases, with 8 bases lying between them. This CDR3 is 12 amino acids long. In nucleotides, the CDR3 is TGTGCCAGCAGTGGGCCCTGGGAGACCCAGTACTTC. It yields the protein CASSGPWETQYF.